This TCR beta chain was retrieved from a study of breast tumors, draining lymph nodes, adjacent tissues. Study-wide results and caveats: Tumor TCR diversity was below lymph nodes but above nontumor tissue. Data only fit, rather than demonstrated, lymph node origin of most tumor T cells.

TCRdb re-derived calls from the multiplex PCR reads in MiXCR, one entry per CDR3 protein. The data contain some 130,000 distinct CDR3 sequences, around 20% of them singletons. This clonotype was recorded many times. No antigen is known for it. CDR3 length: 15 residues. Germline V lookup: CDR1 MDHEN, CDR2 SYDVKM. The ends lost 5 bases at V and 7 bases at J; junction bases unmatched: 8. The lymph nodes were axillary draining lymph nodes from breast cancer patients. This chain links TRBV28 with TRBJ2-5; 12 nucleotides align to TRBD2. The specimen was axillary lymph node tissue. The sequence derives from a female donor with breast cancer. Some clones in this sample may be carry-over from other donors' samples. CDR3 nucleotides: TGTGCCAGCAGTGCGACTAGCGGGAGAAGAGGGACCCAGTACTTC. This codes for CASSATSGRRGTQYF.